This record covers a single T cell receptor (beta chain). Its antigen is as yet unknown. This could be a read error, since a much larger clone is one nucleotide away. Germline V gives CDR1 MGHRA, CDR2 YSYEKL. This CDR3 comprises 15 residues. This record comes from a study of CD8+CD57+ T cells in acquired aplastic anemia. Turning to the study itself: CD4+ and CD8+ cells, once sorted, gave DNA averaging approximately 3.3 ug.

The template for TCR beta VDJ and CDR3 sequence profiling was genomic DNA. One entry per CDR3 protein results from TCRdb running MiXCR on the reads. This table has roughly 180,000 distinct CDR3 sequences, around 50% appearing once. General study results and limits: Approximately 27 CD8+ CDR3 sequences occurred in both the patients and the controls.

Patients chosen for sequencing had shown CD8+CD57+ cell expansion by flow cytometry. The cohort consisted entirely of patients having severe acquired aplastic anemia. Each patient gave a blood sample that was collected before any therapy had been received. The source of this sequence is a human donor with aplastic anemia. Sequencing was done on a sample of sorted CD4+, CD8+, or CD8+CD57+ T cells (not recorded which) from PBMCs. J is TRBJ2-5 and V is TRBV4-1; tentative D call: TRBD1 (6 bases). CDR3 sequence reads: CATSQDRYRVETQYF. In DNA, the CDR3 is TGCGCCACCAGCCAAGATAGGTACAGGGTAGAGACCCAGTACTTC.